The entry below gives a single TCR beta chain sequence along with its context. Its specific antigen is unknown. At one end the junction does not follow the germline gene, possibly because of a read error. These data belong to a study of blood T cell repertoires in COVID-19 (TCRdb year 2020). A note on the overall study: Samples covering the acute and convalescent phases of COVID-19 were provided by collaborators in the United States, Italy and Spain. The material from the prospective study consisted of cDNA or gDNA derived from T cells, B-cell-depleted T cells, or PBMCs. The dataset comprised deeply sampled blood TCRbeta repertoires from subjects exposed to, actively infected with, or recovered from COVID-19. The repertoires were released in a freely available public database meant as a resource for research on the immune response to SARS-CoV-2. The samples were drawn from the first 160 participants of the ongoing ImmuneRACE study and from 950 to 1,500 subjects provided by 6 global collaborators. Nearly every sample came with metadata listing a de-identified subject ID, COVID-19 status, age in years and sex. Where HLA class I and class II types were available, the types were taken from metadata supplied by the sample provider, not from assay-based typing. The study at large found these results: Clinical and demographic metadata were provided uncurated, with the amount varying by source and participant.

Including the terminal cysteine and phenylalanine, the CDR3 comprises 14 residues. The CDR3 DNA has 42 bases and is translated from base 1. Reading the germline V gene (reference sequence) gives CDR1 MNHEY and CDR2 SMNVEV. Each collaborating institution followed its own protocols to collect whole blood in K2EDTA tubes. For TCRbeta analysis, collaborators shipped samples in one of three forms: frozen whole blood, isolated PBMCs, or DNA extracted from either of those sample types. TCRbeta CDR3 regions were amplified from genomic DNA using the immunoSEQ Assay, a bias-controlled multiplex PCR. As for how the authors treated the data: The number of nucleated cells in each sample was estimated by amplification of reference gene primers within the assay. To quantify the absolute abundance of each unique TCRbeta CDR3 rearrangement, sequence reads were collapsed and filtered. For each sample, productive Simpson clonality was calculated as the square root of Simpson's diversity index over productive rearrangements. Held by TCRdb, this immuneACCESS table contains in-frame sequences only and omits some clones. Under half of the omission traces to an unresolved V gene where checked; the cause of the rest is unknown. V, J and clone size were drawn from that table, and D and trimming were deduced from the DNA. This sample is represented by 200,000 or so clones; roughly 79% of them were singletons. The top ten hold approximately 15% of the sample.

Source material: peripheral blood. This receptor was taken from a man aged 55 to 69 with active or convalescent COVID-19. The sequence joins TRBV27 to TRBJ2-7, with TRBD2 tentatively as D gene (6 bases match). CDR3 protein: CASSLGDFSHEQYF. In nucleotides, the sequence is TGTGCCAGCAGTTTAGGGGACTTCTCCCACGAGCAGTACTTC.